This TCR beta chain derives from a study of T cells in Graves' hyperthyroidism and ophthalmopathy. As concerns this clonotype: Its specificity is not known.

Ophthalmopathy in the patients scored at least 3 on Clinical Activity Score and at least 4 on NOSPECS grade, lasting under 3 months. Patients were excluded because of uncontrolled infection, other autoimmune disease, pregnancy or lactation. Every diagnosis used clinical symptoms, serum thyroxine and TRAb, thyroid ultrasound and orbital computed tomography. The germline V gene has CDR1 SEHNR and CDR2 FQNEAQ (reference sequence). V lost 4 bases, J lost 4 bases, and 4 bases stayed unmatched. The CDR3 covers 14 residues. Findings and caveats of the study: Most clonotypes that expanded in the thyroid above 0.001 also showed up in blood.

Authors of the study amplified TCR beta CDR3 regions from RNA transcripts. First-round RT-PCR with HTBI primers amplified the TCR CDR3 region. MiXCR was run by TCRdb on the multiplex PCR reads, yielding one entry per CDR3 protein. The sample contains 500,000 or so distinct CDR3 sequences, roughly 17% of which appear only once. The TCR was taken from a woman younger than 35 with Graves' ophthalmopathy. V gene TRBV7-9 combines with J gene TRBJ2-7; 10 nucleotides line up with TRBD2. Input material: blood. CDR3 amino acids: CASSSLAGAYEQYF. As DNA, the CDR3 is TGTGCCAGCAGCTCTCTAGCGGGAGCGTACGAGCAGTACTTC.